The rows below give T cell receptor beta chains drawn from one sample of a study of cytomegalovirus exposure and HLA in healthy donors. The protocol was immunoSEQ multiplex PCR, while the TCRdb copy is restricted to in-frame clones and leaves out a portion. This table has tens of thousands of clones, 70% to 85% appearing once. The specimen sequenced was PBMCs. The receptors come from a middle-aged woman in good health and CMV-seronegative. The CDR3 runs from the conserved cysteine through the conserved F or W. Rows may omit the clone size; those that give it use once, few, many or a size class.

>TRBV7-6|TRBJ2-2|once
CASSRNSGTNTGELFF
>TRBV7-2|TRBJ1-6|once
CASSLMSGSYNSPLHF
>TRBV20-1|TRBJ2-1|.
CSAIMRVEQFF
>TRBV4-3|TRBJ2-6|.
CASSQDSTTGANVLTF
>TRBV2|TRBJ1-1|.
CASNYRGQDAFF
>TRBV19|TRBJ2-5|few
CASSIGPSSEETQYF
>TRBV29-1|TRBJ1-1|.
CSVDGQGAGVTEAFF
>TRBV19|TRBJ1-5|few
CASMRASGQPQHF
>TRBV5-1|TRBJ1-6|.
CASSLRGRMDNNSPLHF
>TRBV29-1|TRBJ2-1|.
CSVEDGLAGVKQFF
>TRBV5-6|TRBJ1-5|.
CASSPDRGTSNQPQHF
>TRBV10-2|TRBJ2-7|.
CASSEMGTGVYEQYF
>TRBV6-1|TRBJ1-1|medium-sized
CASSSGGHNTEAFF
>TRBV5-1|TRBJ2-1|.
CASSLGGSEQFF
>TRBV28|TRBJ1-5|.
CASSATEGGNQPQHF
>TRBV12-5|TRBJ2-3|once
CASGTGTSIYQVDTQYF
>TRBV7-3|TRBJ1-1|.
CASSLSRGTEAFF
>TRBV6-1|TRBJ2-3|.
CASSGQGLDTQYF
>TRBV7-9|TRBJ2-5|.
CASSLPRTAYQETQYF